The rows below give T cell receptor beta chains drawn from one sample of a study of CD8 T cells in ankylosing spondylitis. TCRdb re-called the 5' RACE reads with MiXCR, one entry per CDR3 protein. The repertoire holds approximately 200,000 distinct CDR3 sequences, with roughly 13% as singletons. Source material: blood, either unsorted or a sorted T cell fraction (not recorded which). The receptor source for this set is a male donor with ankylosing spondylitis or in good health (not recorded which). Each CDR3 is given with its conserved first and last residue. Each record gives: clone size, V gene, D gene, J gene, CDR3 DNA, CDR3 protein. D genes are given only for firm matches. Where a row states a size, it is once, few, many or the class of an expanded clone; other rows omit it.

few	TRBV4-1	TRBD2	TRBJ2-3	TGCGCCAGCAGCCAAGAGTCGGTTCTAGCGGGGGGGGTAGATACGCAGTATTTT	CASSQESVLAGGVDTQYF
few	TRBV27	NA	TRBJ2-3	TGTGCCAGCACCGGGCTCCCTCCCCGGAATACGCAGTATTTT	CASTGLPPRNTQYF
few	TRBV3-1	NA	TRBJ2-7	TGTGCCAGCAGCCAAGCCTATCCGAGCTCCTACGAGCAGTACTTC	CASSQAYPSSYEQYF
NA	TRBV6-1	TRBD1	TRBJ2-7	TGTGCCAGCAGAACTGACAGGGACCTCTCCTACGAGCAGTACTTC	CASRTDRDLSYEQYF
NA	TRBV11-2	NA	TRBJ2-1	TGTGCCAGCAGCCCAACCCGGGAATACCGCAATGAGCAGTTCTTC	CASSPTREYRNEQFF
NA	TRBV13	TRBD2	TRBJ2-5	TGTGCCTCCTCTAGCGGGAGGGCCGGGGAGACCCAGTACTTC	CASSSGRAGETQYF
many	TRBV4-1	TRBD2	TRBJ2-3	TGCGCCAGCAGCCCTCAGCGGGGGGGCGGAGATACGCAGTATTTT	CASSPQRGGGDTQYF
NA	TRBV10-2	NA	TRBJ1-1	TGCGCCAGCGGACCGGGGACTGAAGCTTTCTTT	CASGPGTEAFF
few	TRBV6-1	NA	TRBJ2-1	TGTGCCAGCAGTGATGACAGGTGGGGTAACAATGAGCAGTTCTTC	CASSDDRWGNNEQFF
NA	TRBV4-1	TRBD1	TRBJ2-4	TGCGCCAGCAGCCAAGAGCGGGCGACAGGGAACATTCAGTACTTC	CASSQERATGNIQYF
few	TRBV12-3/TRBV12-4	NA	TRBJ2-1	TGTGCCAGCAGTTTGTCAGGGGTCCACAATGAGCAGTTCTTC	CASSLSGVHNEQFF
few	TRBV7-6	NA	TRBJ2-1	TGTGCCAGCATCCCCGACTCCCGGAAGAATGAGCAGTTCTTC	CASIPDSRKNEQFF
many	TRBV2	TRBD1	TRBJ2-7	TGTGCCACCACCGGACAGGATTCCTACGAGCAGTACTTC	CATTGQDSYEQYF
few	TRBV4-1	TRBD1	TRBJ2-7	TGCGCCAGCAGCCCCCCGGGACAGGGACTCCACGAGCAGTACTTC	CASSPPGQGLHEQYF
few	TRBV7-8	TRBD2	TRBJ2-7	TGTGCCAGCAGTCCGGGACTAGCGGAATCTTTAAGCTCCTACGAGCAGTACTTC	CASSPGLAESLSSYEQYF
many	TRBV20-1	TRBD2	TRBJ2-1	TGCAGTGCTGGCCGCGGGGCGGGGGAATACAATGAGCAGTTCTTC	CSAGRGAGEYNEQFF
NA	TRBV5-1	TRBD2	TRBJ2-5	TGCGCCAGCGCCTCGTGGACTAGCAGGGAGACCCAGTACTTC	CASASWTSRETQYF
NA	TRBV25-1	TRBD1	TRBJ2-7	TGTGCCAGCATTCCCGGGACAGGACCCTACGAGCAGTACTTC	CASIPGTGPYEQYF
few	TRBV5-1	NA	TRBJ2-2	TGCGCCAGCAATAATGGCGGGGAGCTGTTTTTT	CASNNGGELFF
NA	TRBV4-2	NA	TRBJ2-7	TGTGCCAGCAGCCGAATCGGGACTCACTCCTACGAGCAGTACTTC	CASSRIGTHSYEQYF
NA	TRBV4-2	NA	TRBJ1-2	TGTGCCAGCAGCCAACCGTCCGACTATGGCTACACCTTC	CASSQPSDYGYTF
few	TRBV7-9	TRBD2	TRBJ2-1	TGTGCCAGCAGCTCCTGGACTAGCGGGAGGGCCTCGGATGAGCAGTTCTTC	CASSSWTSGRASDEQFF
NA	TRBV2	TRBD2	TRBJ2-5	TGTGCCATCACCCAGATAGCGGGAACCTTTCCGTACCAAGAGACCCAGTACTTC	CAITQIAGTFPYQETQYF
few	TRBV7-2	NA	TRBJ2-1	TGTGCCAGCCCTAAGGGATGGATTTGGTTCTTC	CASPKGWIWFF
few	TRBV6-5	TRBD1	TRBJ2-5	TGTGCCAGCAGTTCAGAGACAGGGCCCCCTACGGACCAGTACTTC	CASSSETGPPTDQYF
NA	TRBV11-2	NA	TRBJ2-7	TGTGCCAGCAGCTTAATCAAGGATCCTCACGAGCAGTACTTC	CASSLIKDPHEQYF
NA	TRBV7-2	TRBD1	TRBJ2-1	TGTGCCAGCAGCCCGTGGACAGGGTCCTACAATGAGCAGTTCTTC	CASSPWTGSYNEQFF
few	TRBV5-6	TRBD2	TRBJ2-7	TGTGCCAGCAGCTTTGCTAGCGGGGGTTTCGAGCAGTACTTC	CASSFASGGFEQYF
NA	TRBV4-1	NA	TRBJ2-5	TGCGCCAGCAGCCAAGAGTCAGGTTGGGAGACCCAGTACTTC	CASSQESGWETQYF
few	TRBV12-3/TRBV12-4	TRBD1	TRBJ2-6	TGTGCCAGCAGTACGACAGGGGTTGGGGCCAACGTCCTGACTTTC	CASSTTGVGANVLTF
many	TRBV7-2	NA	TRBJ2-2	TGTGCCAGCAGCTTAGGGCCCTACACCGGGGAGCTGTTTTTT	CASSLGPYTGELFF
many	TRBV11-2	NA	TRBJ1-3	TGTGCCAGCAGCCAGTCTCCAGGGGCTGGAAACACCATATATTTT	CASSQSPGAGNTIYF
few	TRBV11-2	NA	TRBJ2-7	TGTGCCAGCACCGGCATAGCGCAGGCCTCCTACGAGCAGTACTTC	CASTGIAQASYEQYF
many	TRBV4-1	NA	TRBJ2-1	TGCGCCAGCAGCCAAGTAGGCGCGCACAATGAGCAGTTCTTC	CASSQVGAHNEQFF
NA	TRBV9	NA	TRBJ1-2	TGTGCCAGCAGCGTAGAATCTTGGGGAAGTAACTATGGCTACACCTTC	CASSVESWGSNYGYTF
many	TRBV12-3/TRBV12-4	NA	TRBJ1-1	TGTGCCAGCAGTTTCGACAGTATGAACACTGAAGCTTTCTTT	CASSFDSMNTEAFF
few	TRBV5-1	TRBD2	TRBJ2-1	TGCGCCAGCAGCCCGGGACTAGCGGGGGGACTCCTCTCCTACAATGAGCAGTTCTTC	CASSPGLAGGLLSYNEQFF
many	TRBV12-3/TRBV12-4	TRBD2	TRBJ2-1	TGTGCCAGCAGTAGCGGGAGCTCCTACAATGAGCAGTTCTTC	CASSSGSSYNEQFF
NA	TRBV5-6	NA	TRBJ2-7	TGTGCCAGCAGCTTGGAGGGGCCCATCACCTACGAGCAGTACTTC	CASSLEGPITYEQYF
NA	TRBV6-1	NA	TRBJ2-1	TGTGCCAGCAGCCGGACTCTGAGCCCCTACAATGAGCAGTTCTTC	CASSRTLSPYNEQFF
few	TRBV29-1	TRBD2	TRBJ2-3	TGCAGCGTGGCTAGCGGAAGAGATACGCAGTATTTT	CSVASGRDTQYF
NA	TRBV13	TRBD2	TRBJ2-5	TGTGCCAGCAGCTTAGCGGAGCGGGAGGGCTTAGAGACCCAGTACTTC	CASSLAEREGLETQYF
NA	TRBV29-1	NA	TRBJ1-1	TGCAGCGTTTTTTACGGTATGAACACTGAAGCTTTCTTT	CSVFYGMNTEAFF
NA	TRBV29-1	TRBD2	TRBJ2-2	TGCAGCGTCCAAACGGGGGGGTTGGGGGAGCTGTTTTTT	CSVQTGGLGELFF
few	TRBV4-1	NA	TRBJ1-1	TGCGCCAGCAGCCAAGAGCAGTACATCAACACTGAAGCTTTCTTT	CASSQEQYINTEAFF
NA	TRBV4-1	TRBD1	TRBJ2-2	TGCGCCAGCAGCCAGCTAGGGACAGGAGACACCGGGGAGCTGTTTTTT	CASSQLGTGDTGELFF
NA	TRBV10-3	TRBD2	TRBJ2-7	TGTGCCATCAGTGAGAGCGGGGGGTTTGGGGGACCCCTGAGCTCCTACGAGCAGTACTTC	CAISESGGFGGPLSSYEQYF
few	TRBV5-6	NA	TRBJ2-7	TGTGCCAGCAGCTCCGGACAAGGCCAATGGCAGTACTTC	CASSSGQGQWQYF
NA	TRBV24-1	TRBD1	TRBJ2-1	TGTGCCACTGGACAGGGTTCCTACAATGAGCAGTTCTTC	CATGQGSYNEQFF
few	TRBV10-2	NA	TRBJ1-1	TGCGCCAGCACCTTAATGGAGAACACTGAAGCTTTCTTT	CASTLMENTEAFF
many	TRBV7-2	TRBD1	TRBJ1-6	TGTGCCAGCAGCTGGGGACAGGGAAATTCACCCCTCCACTTT	CASSWGQGNSPLHF
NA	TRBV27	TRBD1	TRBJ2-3	TGTGCCAGCAGTTTAAGGGACAGGAGGGTGGAAGATACGCAGTATTTT	CASSLRDRRVEDTQYF
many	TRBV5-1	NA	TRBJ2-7	TGCGCCAGCAGCTGGGACATCTCCTACGAGCAGTACTTC	CASSWDISYEQYF